This TCR beta chain was captured in a study of blood T cell repertoires in COVID-19. Study-wide context: COVID-19 samples, acute and convalescent, were from the United States, Italy and Spain.

V shed 5 bases and J shed 6 bases, with 17 bases lying between them. The CDR3 runs 15 residues. The germline V gene has CDR1 MNHEY and CDR2 SMNVEV (reference sequence). Generated by immunoSEQ multiplex PCR, the TCRdb table keeps only in-frame clones and is missing some. The table includes some 130,000 clones, about 80% detected once. This clonotype originated in a woman aged 45-65 years with acute or convalescent COVID-19. Sequences were obtained from peripheral blood. The chain carries TRBV27 and TRBJ2-4; a possible D gene is TRBD1 (7 bases). CDR3 nucleotides: TGTGCCAGCAGTCAGCCCAGGGGGGCAACAAACATTCAGTACTTC. Amino acid sequence: CASSQPRGATNIQYF.